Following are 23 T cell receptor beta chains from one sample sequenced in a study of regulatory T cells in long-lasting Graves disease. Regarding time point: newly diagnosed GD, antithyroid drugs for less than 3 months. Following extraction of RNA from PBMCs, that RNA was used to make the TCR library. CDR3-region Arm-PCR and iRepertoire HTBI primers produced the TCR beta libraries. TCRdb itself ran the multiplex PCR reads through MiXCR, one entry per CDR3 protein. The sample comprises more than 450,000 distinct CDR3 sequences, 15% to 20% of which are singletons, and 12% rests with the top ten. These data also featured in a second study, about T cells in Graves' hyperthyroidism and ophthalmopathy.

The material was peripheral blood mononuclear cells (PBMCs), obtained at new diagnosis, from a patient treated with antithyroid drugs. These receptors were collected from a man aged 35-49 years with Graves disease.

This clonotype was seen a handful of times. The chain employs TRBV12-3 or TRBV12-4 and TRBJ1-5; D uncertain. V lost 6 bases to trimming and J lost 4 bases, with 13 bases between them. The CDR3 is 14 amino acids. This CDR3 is CASSFSAGNQPQHF. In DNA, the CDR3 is TGTGCCAGCAGCTTTAGTGCGGGAAATCAGCCCCAGCATTTT.

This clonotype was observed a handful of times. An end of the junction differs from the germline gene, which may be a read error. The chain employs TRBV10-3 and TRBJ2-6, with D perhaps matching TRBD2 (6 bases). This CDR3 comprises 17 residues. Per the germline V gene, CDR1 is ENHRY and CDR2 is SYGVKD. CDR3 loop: CAISESAGPTGADVLTF. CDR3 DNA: TGTGCCATCAGTGAGTCGGCGGGGCCTACTGGGGCCGACGTCCTGACTTTC.

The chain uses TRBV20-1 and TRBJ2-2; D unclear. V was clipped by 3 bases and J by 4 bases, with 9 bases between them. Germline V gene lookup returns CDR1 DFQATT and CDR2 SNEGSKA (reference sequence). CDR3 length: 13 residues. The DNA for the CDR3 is TGCAGTGCTAGGCCGACTTCCACCGGGGAGCTGTTTTTT. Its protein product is CSARPTSTGELFF.

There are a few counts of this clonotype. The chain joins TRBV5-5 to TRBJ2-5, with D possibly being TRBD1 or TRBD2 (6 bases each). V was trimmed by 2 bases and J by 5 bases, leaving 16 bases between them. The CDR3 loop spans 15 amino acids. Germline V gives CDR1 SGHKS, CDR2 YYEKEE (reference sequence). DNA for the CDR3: TGTGCCAGCAGCTTCCGAGAAGGGGGGAGGGAGACCCAGTACTTC. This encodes CASSFREGGRETQYF.

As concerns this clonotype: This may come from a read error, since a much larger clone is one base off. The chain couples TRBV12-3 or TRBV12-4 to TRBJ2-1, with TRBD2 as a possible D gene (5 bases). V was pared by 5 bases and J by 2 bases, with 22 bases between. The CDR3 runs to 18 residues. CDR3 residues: CASSPLPSQRSPYNEQFF. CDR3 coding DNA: TGTGCCAGCAGTCCACTCCCCTCGCAGCGGAGCCCCTACAATGAGCAGTTCTTC.

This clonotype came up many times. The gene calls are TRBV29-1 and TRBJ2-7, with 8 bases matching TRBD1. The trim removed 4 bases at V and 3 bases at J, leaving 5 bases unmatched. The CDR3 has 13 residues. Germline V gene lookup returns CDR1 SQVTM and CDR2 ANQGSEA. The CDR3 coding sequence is TGCAGCGTTGTCGGACAGGGTTTCTACGAGCAGTACTTC. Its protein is CSVVGQGFYEQYF.

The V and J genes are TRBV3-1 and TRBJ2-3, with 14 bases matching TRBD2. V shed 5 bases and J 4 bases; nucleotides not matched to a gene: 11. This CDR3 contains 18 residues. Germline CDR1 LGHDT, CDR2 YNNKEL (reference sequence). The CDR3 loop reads CASSITRGLAGVPDTQYF. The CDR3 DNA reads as TGTGCCAGCAGCATCACCCGGGGACTAGCGGGAGTTCCAGATACGCAGTATTTT.

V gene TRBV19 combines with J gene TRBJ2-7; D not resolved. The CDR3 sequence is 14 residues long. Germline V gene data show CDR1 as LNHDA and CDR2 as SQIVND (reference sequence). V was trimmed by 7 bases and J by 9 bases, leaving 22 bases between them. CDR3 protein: CASTNAFGNGPQYF. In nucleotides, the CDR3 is TGTGCCAGTACCAACGCGTTTGGCAACGGTCCGCAGTACTTC.

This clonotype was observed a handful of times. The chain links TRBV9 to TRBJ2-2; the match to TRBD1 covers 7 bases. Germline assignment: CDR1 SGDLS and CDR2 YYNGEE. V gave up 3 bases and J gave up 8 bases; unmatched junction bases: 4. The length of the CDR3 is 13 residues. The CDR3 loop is CASSENRGGELFF. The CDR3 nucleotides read TGTGCCAGCAGCGAAAACAGGGGTGGGGAGCTGTTTTTT.

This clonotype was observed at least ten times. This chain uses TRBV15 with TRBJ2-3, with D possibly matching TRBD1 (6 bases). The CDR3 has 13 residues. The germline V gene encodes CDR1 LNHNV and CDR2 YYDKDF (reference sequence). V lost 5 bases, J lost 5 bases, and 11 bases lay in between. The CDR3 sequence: CATSQDSVDTQYF. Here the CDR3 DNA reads TGTGCCACCAGCCAGGACAGCGTAGATACGCAGTATTTT.

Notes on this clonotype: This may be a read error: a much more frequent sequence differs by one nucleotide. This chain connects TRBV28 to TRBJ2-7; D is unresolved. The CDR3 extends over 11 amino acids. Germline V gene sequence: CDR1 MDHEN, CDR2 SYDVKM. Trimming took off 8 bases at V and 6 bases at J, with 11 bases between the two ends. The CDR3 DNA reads TGTGCCAGCGGTCCTGGCTTCGAGCAGTACTTC. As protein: CASGPGFEQYF.

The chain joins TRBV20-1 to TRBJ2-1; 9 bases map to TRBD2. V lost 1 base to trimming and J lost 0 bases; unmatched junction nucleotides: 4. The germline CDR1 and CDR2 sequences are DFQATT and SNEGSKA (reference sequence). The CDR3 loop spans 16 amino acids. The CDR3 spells CSARVSGRFSYNEQFF. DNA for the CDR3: TGCAGTGCTAGAGTGAGCGGGAGGTTCTCCTACAATGAGCAGTTCTTC.

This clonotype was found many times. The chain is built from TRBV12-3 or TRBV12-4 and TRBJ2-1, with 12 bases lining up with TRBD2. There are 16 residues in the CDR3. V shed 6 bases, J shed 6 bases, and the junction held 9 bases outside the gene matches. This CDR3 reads CASSLSSGRAGNEQFF. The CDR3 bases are TGTGCCAGCAGCCTATCTAGCGGGAGGGCAGGCAATGAGCAGTTCTTC.

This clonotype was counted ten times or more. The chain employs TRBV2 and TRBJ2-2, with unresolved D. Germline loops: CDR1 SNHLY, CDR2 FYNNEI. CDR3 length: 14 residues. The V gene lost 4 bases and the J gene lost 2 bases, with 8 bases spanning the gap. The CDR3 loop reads CASSVGGNTGELFF. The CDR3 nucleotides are TGTGCCAGCAGTGTGGGCGGAAACACCGGGGAGCTGTTTTTT.

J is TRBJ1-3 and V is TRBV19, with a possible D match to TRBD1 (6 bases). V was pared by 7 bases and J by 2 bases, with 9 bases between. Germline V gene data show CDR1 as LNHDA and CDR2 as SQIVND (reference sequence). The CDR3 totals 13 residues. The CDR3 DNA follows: TGTGCCAGTACGACAGGCGCTGGAAACACCATATATTTT. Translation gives CASTTGAGNTIYF.

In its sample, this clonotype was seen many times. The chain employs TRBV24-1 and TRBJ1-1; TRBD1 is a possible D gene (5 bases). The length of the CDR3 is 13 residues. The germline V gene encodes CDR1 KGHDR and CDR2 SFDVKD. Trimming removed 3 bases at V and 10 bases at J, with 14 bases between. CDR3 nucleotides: TGTGCCACCAGTGATGGCAGGGTACCTCGAGCTTTCTTT. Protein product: CATSDGRVPRAFF.

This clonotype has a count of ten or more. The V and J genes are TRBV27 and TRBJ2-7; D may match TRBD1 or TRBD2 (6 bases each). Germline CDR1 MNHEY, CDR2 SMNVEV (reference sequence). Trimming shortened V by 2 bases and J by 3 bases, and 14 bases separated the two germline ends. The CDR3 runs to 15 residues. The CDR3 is CASSLKGGPSYEQYF. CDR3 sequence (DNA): TGTGCCAGCAGTTTAAAGGGGGGACCCAGCTACGAGCAGTACTTC.

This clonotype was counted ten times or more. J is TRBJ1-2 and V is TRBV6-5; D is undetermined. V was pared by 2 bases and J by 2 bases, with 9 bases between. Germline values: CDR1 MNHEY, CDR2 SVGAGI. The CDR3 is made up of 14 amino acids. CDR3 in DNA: TGTGCCAGCAGTTACGGTCCGTCAAACTATGGCTACACCTTC. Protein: CASSYGPSNYGYTF.

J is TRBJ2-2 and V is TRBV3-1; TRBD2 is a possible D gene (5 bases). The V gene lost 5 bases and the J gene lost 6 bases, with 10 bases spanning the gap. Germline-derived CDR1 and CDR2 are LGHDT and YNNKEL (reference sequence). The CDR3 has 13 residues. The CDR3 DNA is TGTGCCAGCAGCTTACTTAGCGCCGGGGAGCTGTTTTTT. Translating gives CASSLLSAGELFF.

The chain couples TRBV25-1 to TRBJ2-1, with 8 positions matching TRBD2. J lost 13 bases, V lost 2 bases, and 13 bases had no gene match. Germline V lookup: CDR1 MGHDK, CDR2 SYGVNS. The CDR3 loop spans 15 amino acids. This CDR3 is CASSEKAWTSQSQFF. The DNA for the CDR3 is TGTGCCAGCAGTGAAAAAGCCTGGACTAGCCAGTCTCAGTTCTTC.

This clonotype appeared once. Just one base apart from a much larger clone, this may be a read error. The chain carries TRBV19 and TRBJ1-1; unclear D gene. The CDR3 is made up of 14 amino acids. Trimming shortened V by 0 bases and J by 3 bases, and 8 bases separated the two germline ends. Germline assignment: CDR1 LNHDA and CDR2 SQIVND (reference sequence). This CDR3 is CASSIELLDTEAFF. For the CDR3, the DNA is TGTGCCAGTAGTATAGAGCTGCTGGACACTGAAGCTTTCTTT. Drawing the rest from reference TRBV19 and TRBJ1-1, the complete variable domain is DGGITQSPKYLFRKEGQNVTLSCEQNLNHDAMYWYRQDPGQGLRLIYYSQIVNDFQKGDIAEGYSVSREKKESFPLTVTSAQKNPTAFYLCASSIELLDTEAFFGQGTRLTVV.

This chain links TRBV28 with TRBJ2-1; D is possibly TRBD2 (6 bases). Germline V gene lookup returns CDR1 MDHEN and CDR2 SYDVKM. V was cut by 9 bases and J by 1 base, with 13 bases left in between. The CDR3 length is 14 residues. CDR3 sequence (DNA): TGTGCCAGTCAGACTAGTTTGTCCTACAATGAGCAGTTCTTC. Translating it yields CASQTSLSYNEQFF.

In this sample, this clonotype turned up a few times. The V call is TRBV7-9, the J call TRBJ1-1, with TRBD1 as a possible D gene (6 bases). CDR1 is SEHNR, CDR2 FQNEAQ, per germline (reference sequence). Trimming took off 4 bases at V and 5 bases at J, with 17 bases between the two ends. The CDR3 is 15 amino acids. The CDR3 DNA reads TGTGCCAGCAGCTCGAGAAGGGGGTGGGGGACTGAAGCTTTCTTT. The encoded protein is CASSSRRGWGTEAFF.